A selection of T cell receptor beta chains follows, all from one sample in a study of response to subunit inactivated influenza vaccine. One entry per CDR3 protein, called by TCRdb with MiXCR from the RT-PCR reads. In the table there are 300,000 to 350,000 distinct CDR3 sequences, 20% to 25% of which are singletons. Sequencing used PBMCs from blood, obtained 21 months after vaccination. Receptor source: a man aged 50 to 69 who received an inactivated influenza vaccine. Each CDR3 is given with its conserved first and last residue. D genes are given only for firm matches. Not all rows give a size; the values are once, few, many and, for expanded clones, a class.

v_gene	d_gene	abundance	j_gene	CDR3aa	CDR3nt
TRBV18	TRBD2	.	TRBJ2-1	CATTGLAVYNEQFF	TGTGCCACTACGGGACTAGCGGTATACAATGAGCAGTTCTTC
TRBV20-1	.	.	TRBJ1-2	CSARSYLGPLLSDNYGYTF	TGCAGTGCTAGGAGCTATCTGGGACCGCTACTTTCGGATAACTATGGCTACACCTTC
TRBV4-3	TRBD1	.	TRBJ2-7	CASSLGTGDSKQYF	TGCGCCAGCAGCCTCGGGACAGGGGACTCGAAGCAGTACTTC
TRBV5-6	TRBD2	few	TRBJ2-2	CASSFKSGRAITGELFF	TGTGCCAGCAGCTTTAAAAGCGGGAGGGCCATCACCGGGGAGCTGTTTTTT
TRBV2	TRBD2	.	TRBJ2-1	CASSELRTSYNEQFF	TGTGCCAGCAGTGAATTAAGGACTAGTTACAATGAGCAGTTCTTC
TRBV29-1	TRBD2	.	TRBJ2-1	CSVQTSGGPEDEQFF	TGCAGCGTTCAAACTAGCGGGGGGCCGGAGGATGAGCAGTTCTTC
TRBV20-1	.	few	TRBJ2-7	CSAAIRGPYEQYF	TGCAGTGCTGCCATCAGAGGTCCTTACGAGCAGTACTTC
TRBV7-2	TRBD2	.	TRBJ2-2	CASSSSGGTTGELFF	TGTGCCAGCAGTTCTAGCGGGGGGACTACCGGGGAGCTGTTTTTT
TRBV5-1	.	.	TRBJ1-3	CASSHDSPSGNTIYF	TGCGCCAGCAGCCACGACAGCCCCTCTGGAAACACCATATATTTT
TRBV28	.	many	TRBJ1-4	CASSFSWALSATNEKLFF	TGTGCCAGCAGTTTTAGCTGGGCACTATCAGCAACTAATGAAAAACTGTTTTTT
TRBV5-4	.	.	TRBJ1-2	CASSSPGSRGYGYTF	TGTGCCAGCAGCTCCCCAGGGTCTCGGGGCTATGGCTACACCTTC
TRBV20-1	TRBD1	many	TRBJ1-3	CSAAAGGGKGNTIYF	TGCAGTGCCGCCGCGGGAGGGGGCAAAGGAAACACCATATATTTT
TRBV4-2	.	.	TRBJ2-2	CASSQDWTANTGELFF	TGTGCCAGCAGCCAAGATTGGACGGCCAACACCGGGGAGCTGTTTTTT
TRBV7-2	.	few	TRBJ1-4	CASSLRAQGEKLFF	TGTGCCAGCAGCTTAAGGGCCCAGGGTGAAAAACTGTTTTTT
TRBV6-2/TRBV6-3	.	few	TRBJ1-1	CASSGEGGYTEAFF	TGTGCCAGCAGTGGCGAAGGGGGTTATACTGAAGCTTTCTTT
TRBV7-2	TRBD1	.	TRBJ1-2	CASSRQTGVFLNYGYTF	TGTGCCAGCAGCAGACAGACAGGGGTTTTTTTGAACTATGGCTACACCTTC
TRBV7-9	.	few	TRBJ1-4	CASSSRGGTGEKLFF	TGTGCCAGCAGCTCCCGGGGAGGGACGGGTGAAAAACTGTTTTTT
TRBV4-3	TRBD2	.	TRBJ2-1	CASSRTISGSSYNEQFF	TGCGCCAGCAGCCGAACCATTAGCGGGAGCTCCTACAATGAGCAGTTCTTC
TRBV7-2	TRBD2	.	TRBJ2-3	CASRKSLAADTQYF	TGTGCCAGCAGAAAAAGCCTAGCGGCAGATACGCAGTATTTT
TRBV20-1	TRBD2	few	TRBJ2-3	CSARRPSGSTDTQYF	TGCAGTGCTAGAAGACCTAGCGGGAGCACAGATACGCAGTATTTT
TRBV20-1	.	.	TRBJ2-7	CSGNRANYEQYF	TGCAGTGGGAACAGGGCCAACTACGAGCAGTACTTC
TRBV7-6	TRBD2	many	TRBJ2-5	CASSVTSAGVMETQYF	TGTGCCAGCAGCGTAACCTCGGCGGGAGTTATGGAGACCCAGTACTTC
TRBV2	.	.	TRBJ2-2	CASSPTTSSGELFF	TGTGCCAGCAGCCCTACTACTAGTTCCGGGGAGCTGTTTTTT
TRBV20-1	.	.	TRBJ1-5	CSASLTGNQPQHF	TGCAGTGCTAGTCTTACGGGGAATCAGCCCCAGCATTTT
TRBV2	.	.	TRBJ2-1	CASSASAERSYNEQFF	TGTGCCAGCAGTGCCTCGGCTGAGAGGTCCTACAATGAGCAGTTCTTC
TRBV29-1	.	.	TRBJ2-2	CSVNRETGELFF	TGCAGCGTCAACAGGGAAACCGGGGAGCTGTTTTTT
TRBV12-3/TRBV12-4	.	.	TRBJ1-4	CASSLTREELFF	TGTGCCAGCAGTCTCACCAGGGAGGAACTGTTTTTT
TRBV28	.	few	TRBJ1-6	CASSPHDGGSPLHF	TGTGCCAGCAGTCCGCATGACGGCGGTTCACCCCTCCACTTT
TRBV20-1	TRBD2	few	TRBJ2-2	CSARVAGVRTGELFF	TGCAGTGCTAGAGTCGCGGGAGTAAGGACCGGGGAGCTGTTTTTT
TRBV11-2	.	few	TRBJ2-3	CASSRTAWDTQYF	TGTGCCAGCAGCCGGACTGCCTGGGATACGCAGTATTTT
TRBV5-1	TRBD1	few	TRBJ2-1	CASRTGTGAVNEQFF	TGCGCCAGCAGAACCGGGACAGGGGCCGTCAATGAGCAGTTCTTC
TRBV6-1	.	few	TRBJ1-1	CASSGGYTEAFF	TGTGCCAGCAGTGGAGGGTACACTGAAGCTTTCTTT
TRBV7-2	TRBD1	few	TRBJ2-4	CASSPTGIAKNIQYF	TGTGCCAGCAGTCCGACAGGGATAGCCAAAAACATTCAGTACTTC
TRBV28	TRBD2	.	TRBJ2-7	CASSLPGGPFEQYF	TGTGCCAGCAGTTTACCGGGAGGGCCTTTCGAGCAGTACTTC
TRBV6-2/TRBV6-3	TRBD1	.	TRBJ1-2	CASRTRTGPNYGYTF	TGTGCCAGCAGAACCCGGACAGGCCCTAACTATGGCTACACCTTC
TRBV7-2	.	.	TRBJ1-3	CASSTGTSGNTIYF	TGTGCCAGCAGCACCGGAACCTCTGGAAACACCATATATTTT
TRBV20-1	.	.	TRBJ2-4	CSARDFARVAKNIQYF	TGCAGTGCTAGAGATTTTGCCAGGGTAGCCAAAAACATTCAGTACTTC
TRBV6-2/TRBV6-3	.	few	TRBJ2-2	CASSYSLAGELFF	TGTGCCAGCAGTTACTCACTAGCCGGGGAGCTGTTTTTT
TRBV6-1	.	few	TRBJ2-2	CASRTRGSDTGELFF	TGTGCCAGCAGGACAAGAGGGAGTGACACCGGGGAGCTGTTTTTT
TRBV20-1	.	few	TRBJ2-7	CSAIQSYEQYF	TGCAGTGCTATACAGTCCTACGAGCAGTACTTC
TRBV10-3	.	.	TRBJ2-5	CAIRLGGVETQYF	TGTGCCATCAGGCTGGGGGGAGTAGAGACCCAGTACTTC
TRBV5-1	TRBD1	few	TRBJ1-2	CASRRSPGQGYYGYTF	TGCGCCAGCAGACGAAGTCCGGGACAGGGATACTATGGCTACACCTTC
TRBV7-2	.	.	TRBJ2-5	CASSLQSRGVGKETQYF	TGTGCCAGCAGCTTACAATCCAGGGGGGTGGGGAAAGAGACCCAGTACTTC
TRBV15	TRBD2	.	TRBJ2-4	CATSSKVGLAGAKNFQYF	TGTGCCACCAGCTCCAAAGTCGGACTAGCTGGGGCCAAAAACTTTCAGTACTTC
TRBV5-1	.	many	TRBJ2-7	CASSPSTGAYEQYF	TGCGCCAGCAGCCCTTCGACAGGAGCCTACGAGCAGTACTTC
TRBV7-2	.	many	TRBJ1-2	CASSLAEAIYGYTF	TGTGCCAGCAGCTTAGCGGAAGCTATCTATGGCTACACCTTC
TRBV4-2	.	.	TRBJ2-5	CASSHDLGEETQYF	TGTGCCAGCAGCCACGACTTGGGGGAAGAGACCCAGTACTTC
TRBV7-2	.	few	TRBJ2-7	CASSLAPTYEQYF	TGTGCCAGCAGCTTAGCGCCGACCTACGAGCAGTACTTC
TRBV4-3	.	.	TRBJ2-7	CAATRPAAYEQYF	TGCGCCGCGACGCGTCCCGCGGCCTACGAGCAGTACTTC
TRBV4-1	TRBD1	few	TRBJ2-2	CASSQDNRGWDTGELFF	TGCGCCAGCAGCCAAGATAACAGGGGGTGGGACACCGGGGAGCTGTTTTTT
TRBV9	.	.	TRBJ1-1	CASSVGRLRGNTEAFF	TGTGCCAGCAGCGTAGGAAGATTACGGGGGAACACTGAAGCTTTCTTT
TRBV28	TRBD1	few	TRBJ2-1	CASSLTGGYDEQFF	TGTGCCAGCAGTTTGACAGGGGGTTATGATGAGCAGTTCTTC
TRBV12-3/TRBV12-4	.	few	TRBJ1-4	CATARSTNEKLFF	TGTGCCACCGCGAGGTCAACTAATGAAAAACTGTTTTTT
TRBV6-4	TRBD1	.	TRBJ1-1	CASTQGGQALNTEAFF	TGTGCCAGCACCCAAGGGGGACAGGCTTTGAACACTGAAGCTTTCTTT
TRBV12-3/TRBV12-4	.	few	TRBJ1-6	CASKAGAFYNSPLHF	TGTGCCAGTAAAGCAGGGGCCTTCTATAATTCACCCCTCCACTTT
TRBV18	TRBD1	.	TRBJ1-6	CASSPRDRFYNSPLHF	TGTGCCAGCTCACCCCGGGACAGGTTCTATAATTCACCCCTCCACTTT
TRBV2	.	few	TRBJ2-7	CASSRGVDEQYF	TGTGCCAGCAGTCGCGGGGTAGACGAGCAGTACTTC
TRBV6-1	.	few	TRBJ1-1	CASSWERPNTEAFF	TGTGCCAGCAGCTGGGAAAGGCCTAACACTGAAGCTTTCTTT
TRBV28	.	.	TRBJ2-7	CASEHGSLIEQYF	TGTGCCAGCGAGCATGGTAGCCTTATTGAGCAGTACTTC
TRBV12-3/TRBV12-4	.	many	TRBJ1-1	CASSLVNTEAFF	TGTGCCAGCAGTTTAGTGAACACTGAAGCTTTCTTT